Each of the 16 T cell receptor beta chains below was sequenced from the same sample in a study of T cells in Graves' hyperthyroidism and ophthalmopathy. Amplified regions were TCR beta CDR3 sequences from RNA transcripts. First-round RT-PCR of the TCR CDR3 relied on the HTBI primer set. In TCRdb, the multiplex PCR reads were re-called with MiXCR into one record per CDR3 protein. The sample carries more than 350,000 distinct CDR3 sequences, 12% to 15% recorded once. Sequenced material: blood. These receptors were collected from a woman aged 55-75 years with Graves' ophthalmopathy.

This clonotype was seen a few times. The gene calls are TRBV10-2 and TRBJ1-6; D perhaps matches TRBD1 (5 bases). The CDR3 has 14 amino acids. V was shortened by 3 bases and J by 8 bases, with 11 bases between the two germline ends. The germline gives CDR1 WSHSY, CDR2 SAAADI. CDR3 protein: CASSEWGMDSPLHF. The DNA for the CDR3 is TGCGCCAGCAGTGAATGGGGGATGGATTCACCCCTCCACTTT.

Only a few counts were recorded for this clonotype. The chain has TRBV28 and TRBJ2-6, with 9 bases that match TRBD1. Looked up from germline, CDR1 is MDHEN and CDR2 is SYDVKM. V lost 5 bases to trimming and J lost 4 bases; unmatched junction nucleotides: 12. The CDR3 contains 18 residues. Here the CDR3 reads CASSVPGTGSPGANVLTF. DNA for the CDR3: TGTGCCAGCAGTGTGCCCGGGACAGGGAGTCCCGGGGCCAACGTCCTGACTTTC.

The rearrangement links TRBV4-1 to TRBJ2-1; possibly TRBD1 or TRBD2 for D (9 bases each). The CDR3 extends over 20 amino acids. V shed 1 base and J shed 7 bases, with 29 bases lying between them. Germline-derived CDR1 and CDR2 are MGHRA and YSYEKL. CDR3 amino acids: CASSQGLGQGLAGVGNEQFF. The CDR3 nucleotides read TGCGCCAGCAGCCAAGGATTAGGACAGGGGTTAGCGGGAGTAGGTAATGAGCAGTTCTTC.

This clonotype was counted only a few times. V gene TRBV5-6 combines with J gene TRBJ2-2; 7 positions agree with TRBD2. The CDR3 consists of 15 residues. Germline CDR1 is SGHDT and CDR2 is YYEEEE. V lost 0 bases to trimming and J lost 4 bases; unmatched junction nucleotides: 3. This CDR3 reads CASSLVERGTGELFF. CDR3 DNA: TGTGCCAGCAGCTTGGTAGAGCGGGGCACCGGGGAGCTGTTTTTT.

The chain combines TRBV20-1 with TRBJ2-3; tentative D call: TRBD2 (5 bases). Germline CDR1 is DFQATT and CDR2 is SNEGSKA (reference sequence). CDR3 length: 15 residues. Trimming left V 1 base short and J 0 bases short, with 11 bases between. For the CDR3, the DNA is TGCAGTGCTAGAGGGCCGGGGTTGAGCACAGATACGCAGTATTTT. Translation gives CSARGPGLSTDTQYF.

This clonotype was seen more than once but under ten times. For the CDR3, the DNA is TGTGCCAGCAGCTCAACTAGCGGGAGGGCAGGCGGGTATTTT. Translation: CASSSTSGRAGGYF. The chain recombines TRBV7-2 with TRBJ2-3, with 13 bases aligning to TRBD2. The CDR3 contains 14 residues. CDR1 is SGHTA and CDR2 is FQGNSA in the germline V gene. The V segment lost 4 bases and the J segment 14 bases; nucleotides outside the gene matches: 9. The variable domain in full, completed from reference TRBV7-2 and TRBJ2-3, reads GAGVSQSPSNKVTEKGKDVELRCDPISGHTALYWYRQSLGQGLEFLIYFQGNSAPDKSGLPSDRFSAERTGGSVSTLTIQRTQQEDSAVYLCASSSTSGRAGGYFGPGTRLTVL.

This clonotype was counted ten times or more. The J gene is TRBJ2-2, the V gene TRBV12-3 or TRBV12-4, with TRBD2 matching over 10 bases. The CDR3 is 15 amino acids. The V gene end was trimmed by 6 bases and the J gene end by 7 bases; junction bases not matched to a gene: 8. The DNA for the CDR3 is TGTGCCAGCAGGCGAGCGGGAGGGTTCGGCGGGGAGCTGTTTTTT. This sequence encodes CASRRAGGFGGELFF.

In regard to this clonotype: It may be a read error: a sequence one base away is much more abundant. V is TRBV5-1 and J is TRBJ2-2, with D perhaps matching TRBD1 (5 bases). Per germline, CDR1 SGHRS and CDR2 YFSETQ. Deletions cut 8 bases from V and 3 bases from J, with 17 bases between. CDR3 length equals 15 residues. The DNA for the CDR3 is TGCGCCAGTACTACAGGTTCAAGGGACACCGGGGAGCTGTTTTTT. Translating gives CASTTGSRDTGELFF.

A single count supports this clonotype. The chain combines TRBV28 with TRBJ2-1; 11 bases line up with TRBD2. Germline V lookup: CDR1 MDHEN, CDR2 SYDVKM. V lost 5 bases to trimming and J lost 7 bases; unmatched junction nucleotides: 13. The CDR3 covers 17 residues. The CDR3 region is CASSLLAGVSLRNEQFF. The CDR3 bases are TGTGCCAGCAGTCTACTAGCGGGAGTCTCCTTAAGAAATGAGCAGTTCTTC.

The chain joins TRBV6-5 to TRBJ1-1; D ambiguous. Trimming shortened V by 0 bases and J by 0 bases, and 14 bases separated the two germline ends. This CDR3 has 17 residues. Germline CDR1 and CDR2: MNHEY and SVGAGI. The CDR3 loop reads CASSYSNLLAMNTEAFF. CDR3 nucleotides: TGTGCCAGCAGTTACTCGAACCTGCTGGCCATGAACACTGAAGCTTTCTTT.

The chain combines TRBV3-1 with TRBJ1-2, with 9 bases that match TRBD1. This CDR3 is built from 14 residues. CDR1 and CDR2 from the germline V gene are LGHDT and YNNKEL (reference sequence). V gave up 3 bases and J gave up 7 bases; unmatched junction bases: 6. CDR3 in DNA: TGTGCCAGCAGCCATACAGGGGGCGCGAGTGGCTACACCTTC. Its translation: CASSHTGGASGYTF. The full variable domain, completed using reference TRBV3-1 and TRBJ1-2, is DTAVSQTPKYLVTQMGNDKSIKCEQNLGHDTMYWYKQDSKKFLKIMFSYNNKELIINETVPNRFSPKSPDKAHLNLHINSLELGDSAVYFCASSHTGGASGYTFGSGTRLTVV.

This clonotype turned up a few times. The rearrangement links TRBV10-3 to TRBJ2-7; the match to TRBD2 covers 11 bases. The V gene end was trimmed by 9 bases and the J gene end by 2 bases; junction bases not matched to a gene: 3. The CDR3 is made up of 13 amino acids. Germline assignment: CDR1 ENHRY and CDR2 SYGVKD. CDR3 nucleotide sequence: TGTGCCATAACTAGCGGGAGTCCCTACGAGCAGTACTTC. Amino acids: CAITSGSPYEQYF.

This clonotype was observed a handful of times. The chain is built from TRBV6-2 or TRBV6-3 and TRBJ2-1; TRBD2 aligns across 9 bases. This CDR3 is 16 amino acids long. Germline V gene lookup returns CDR1 MNHEY and CDR2 SVGEGT. The V and J ends lost 6 bases and 8 bases, in that order; junction bases with no gene match: 14. CDR3 bases: TGTGCCAGCAGGATAGCGGGAGCCCCCTCCGGTGATGAGCAGTTCTTC. Amino acid sequence: CASRIAGAPSGDEQFF.

This clonotype has a count of ten or more. This chain uses TRBV5-5 with TRBJ2-2; D unclear. This CDR3 contains 12 residues. Trimming removed 0 bases at V and 6 bases at J, with 3 bases between. The germline gives CDR1 SGHKS, CDR2 YYEKEE (reference sequence). The CDR3 DNA sequence: TGTGCCAGCAGCTTGGCAGCCGGGGAGCTGTTTTTT. It codes for CASSLAAGELFF. The full variable domain, rest sourced from reference TRBV5-5 and TRBJ2-2, is DAGVTQSPTHLIKTRGQQVTLRCSPISGHKSVSWYQQVLGQGPQFIFQYYEKEERGRGNFPDRFSARQFPNYSSELNVNALLLGDSALYLCASSLAAGELFFGEGSRLTVL.

This rearrangement joins TRBV7-9 to TRBJ1-2; D may be TRBD1 (6 bases). Between the trimmed V and J ends, which lost 1 base and 4 bases, there was a span of 16 bases. Germline assignment: CDR1 SEHNR and CDR2 FQNEAQ (reference sequence). The CDR3 sequence is 16 residues long. CDR3 nucleotides: TGTGCCAGCAGCTTAGGTGCAGGAGGGGGAGGCTATGGCTACACCTTC. Translation: CASSLGAGGGGYGYTF.

This clonotype occurred a few times. V and J are TRBV7-9 and TRBJ2-3, with unresolved D. The CDR3 extends over 16 amino acids. Deletions cut 10 bases from V and 2 bases from J, with 22 bases between. Germline CDR1 is SEHNR and CDR2 is FQNEAQ (reference sequence). In DNA form, the CDR3 reads TGTGCCACCCCACCCCCACAGAAGGGTAACACAGATACGCAGTATTTT. Its protein product is CATPPPQKGNTDTQYF.